This T cell receptor (beta chain) was captured in a study of T cell repertoires in cytomegalovirus infection. This clonotype was recorded a few times. The antigen remains unidentified. Study-level findings and limits: Cumulative public TCR beta family frequency identified CMV carriers with the relevant HLA.

Unmatched junction bases numbered 2, after V lost 5 bases and J lost 2 bases. The length of the CDR3 is 13 residues. The germline gives CDR1 SGHTA, CDR2 FQGTGA. Using its own MiXCR run on the reads, TCRdb lists one record per CDR3 protein. The data show around 190,000 distinct CDR3 sequences, under 15% seen once. This sequence originates from a human donor in good health (CMV status not recorded). Some clones in this sample may be carry-over from other donors' samples. Material for sequencing was PBMCs. This chain uses TRBV7-3 with TRBJ2-5; the match to TRBD1 covers 7 bases. The CDR3 nucleotides read TGTGCCAGCAGCACGACAGGGCAAGAGACCCAGTACTTC. This sequence encodes CASSTTGQETQYF.